This TCR beta chain was recovered during a study of identical twins. Overall study results and limits: Models underestimated TCR alpha sharing (out-of-frame) in monozygotic twins.

This clonotype was detected a few times. Its specificity is unknown. All donors comprised healthy Caucasians. Template switching supplied a universal primer site; unique molecular identifiers were carried on the cDNA. Via MiXCR, TCRdb re-called the 5' RACE reads, giving one row per CDR3 protein. This sample has 400,000 to 650,000 distinct CDR3 sequences; less than 25% occur once, and the top ten carry about 0.93%. Trimming stripped 0 bases from V and 9 bases from J, with 10 bases between. Germline loops: CDR1 SGHRS, CDR2 YFSETQ. This CDR3 has 13 amino acids. These data are also associated with another study on T cells expressing NK-cell markers. As that report states: Unclear, still, was the HCMV specificity of the expanded NKG2C+ T cell clones.

The origin of this receptor is a woman aged 18-35 years in good health. V is TRBV5-1 and J is TRBJ2-1; a weak D match, TRBD1 (7 bases). Material for sequencing was CD4+ T cells sorted from blood. The CDR3 DNA follows: TGCGCCAGCAGCTTGGCCCAGGGGGGTGAGCAGTTCTTC. It specifies CASSLAQGGEQFF.